This T cell receptor beta chain was captured in a study of regulatory T cells in long-lasting Graves disease. The CDR3 loop spans 10 amino acids. Germline V CDR1 and CDR2: LGHDT, YNNKEL (reference sequence). Deletions cut 8 bases from V and 4 bases from J, with 3 bases between. There are many counts of this clonotype. HTBI primers from iRepertoire and Arm-PCR of CDR3 regions yielded the TCR beta libraries. A single record per CDR3 protein comes from TCRdb applying MiXCR to the multiplex PCR reads. The repertoire holds about 560,000 distinct CDR3 sequences, around 15% seen once, with 12% in the top ten. Time point noted: newly diagnosed GD, antithyroid drugs for less than 3 months. RNA from PBMCs was the source of the TCR library. Separately, the same data were catalogued under a study of T cells in Graves' hyperthyroidism and ophthalmopathy.

This TCR was sampled from a man younger than 35 with Graves disease. The chain is built from TRBV3-1 and TRBJ2-1; the D is unclear. Specimen: peripheral blood mononuclear cells (PBMCs), collected at new diagnosis, from a patient treated with antithyroid drugs. The DNA of the CDR3 is TGTGCCAGCGGGTACAATGAGCAGTTCTTC. This gives the protein CASGYNEQFF.